This T cell receptor (beta chain) was identified during a study of blood T cell repertoires in COVID-19. The overall study: There were acute and convalescent COVID-19 samples, and they came from the United States, Italy and Spain. In each case, the material was cDNA or gDNA derived from T cells, B-cell-depleted T cells, or PBMCs.

The study counted Cohort 3 donors as recovered given two negative PCRs, clearance, or symptom resolution. Germline-derived CDR1 and CDR2 are MDHEN and SYDVKM. The CDR3 sequence is 16 residues long. With 6 bases removed from V and 4 bases from J, the gap between germline ends came to 21 bases. Authors' methods: Using reference gene primer amplification, nucleated cell counts were estimated. Data came from immunoSEQ multiplex PCR; TCRdb stores just in-frame clones and leaves some out. That table gives V, J and clone size, and the DNA gave D and trimming. The sample shows approximately 300,000 clones, about 90% of them seen only once. This clone was found once.

Input material: PBMCs or T cells enriched from blood (not recorded which). This sequence joins TRBV28 and TRBJ1-2, with no clear D. The sequence was collected from a woman in her 30s who had recovered from COVID-19. CDR3 sequence: CASSALSSVQPYGYTF. DNA for the CDR3: TGTGCCAGCAGCGCCCTAAGTTCGGTACAGCCCTATGGCTACACCTTC.